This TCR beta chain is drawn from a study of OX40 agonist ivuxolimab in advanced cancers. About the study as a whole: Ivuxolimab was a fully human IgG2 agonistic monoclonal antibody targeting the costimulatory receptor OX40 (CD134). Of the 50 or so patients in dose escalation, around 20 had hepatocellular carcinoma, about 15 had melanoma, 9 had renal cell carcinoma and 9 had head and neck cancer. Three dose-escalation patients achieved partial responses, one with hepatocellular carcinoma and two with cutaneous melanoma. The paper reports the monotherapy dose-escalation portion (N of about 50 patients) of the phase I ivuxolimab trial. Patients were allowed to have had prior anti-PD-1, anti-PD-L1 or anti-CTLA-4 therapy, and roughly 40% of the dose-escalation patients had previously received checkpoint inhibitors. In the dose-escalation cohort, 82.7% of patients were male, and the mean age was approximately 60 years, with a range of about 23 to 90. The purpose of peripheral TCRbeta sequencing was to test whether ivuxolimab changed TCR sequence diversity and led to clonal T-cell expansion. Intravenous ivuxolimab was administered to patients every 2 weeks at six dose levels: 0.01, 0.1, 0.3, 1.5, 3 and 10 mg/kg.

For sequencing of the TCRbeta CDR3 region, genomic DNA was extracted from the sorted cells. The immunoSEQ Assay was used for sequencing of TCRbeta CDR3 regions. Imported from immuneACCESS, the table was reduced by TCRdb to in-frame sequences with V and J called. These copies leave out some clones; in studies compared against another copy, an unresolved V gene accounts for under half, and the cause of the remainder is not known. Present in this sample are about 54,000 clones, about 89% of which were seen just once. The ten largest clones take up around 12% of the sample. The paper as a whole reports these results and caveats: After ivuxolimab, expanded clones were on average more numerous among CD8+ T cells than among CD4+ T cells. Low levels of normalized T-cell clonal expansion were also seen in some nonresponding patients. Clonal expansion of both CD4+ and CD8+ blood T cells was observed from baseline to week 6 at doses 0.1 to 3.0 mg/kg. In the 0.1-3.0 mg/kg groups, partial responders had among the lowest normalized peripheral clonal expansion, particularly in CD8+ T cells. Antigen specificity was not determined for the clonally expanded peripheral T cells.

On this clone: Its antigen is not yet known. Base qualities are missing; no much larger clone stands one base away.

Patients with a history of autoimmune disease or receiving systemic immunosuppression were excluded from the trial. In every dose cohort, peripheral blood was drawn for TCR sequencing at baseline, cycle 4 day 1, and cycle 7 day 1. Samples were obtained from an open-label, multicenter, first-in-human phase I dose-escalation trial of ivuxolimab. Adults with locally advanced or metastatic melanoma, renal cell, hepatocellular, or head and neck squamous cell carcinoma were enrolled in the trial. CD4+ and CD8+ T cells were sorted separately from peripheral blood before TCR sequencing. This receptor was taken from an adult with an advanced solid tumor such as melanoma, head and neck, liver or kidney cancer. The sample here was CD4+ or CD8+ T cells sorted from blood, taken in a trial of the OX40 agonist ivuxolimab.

The CDR3 corresponds to CASSKTGISTDTQYF. Read as DNA, the sequence is TGTGCCAGCAGTAAGACAGGAATAAGCACAGATACGCAGTATTTT. In this chain, TRBV6-1 is recombined with TRBJ2-3, and the D gene may be TRBD1, 6 bases matching. The junction shows trimming of 5 bases on V and 0 bases on J, plus 12 bases between the germline ends. Taken from cysteine to phenylalanine, the CDR3 has 15 residues. The retained sequence is limited to the CDR3, 45 bases, with the frame set at the first base. CDR1 MNHNS and CDR2 SASEGT were looked up in the germline V gene.